These 3 T cell receptor beta chains share one sample of origin, sequenced in a study of T cell changes during pregnancy in multiple sclerosis. The table came from immunoSEQ multiplex PCR; TCRdb's copy has only in-frame clones and leaves some out. The table has about 67,000 clones, about 93% seen once; the top ten hold roughly 1.7%. The sample in question was peripheral blood, obtained in the first trimester of pregnancy. These receptor sequences come from a female donor in good health, enrolled as a control in a pregnancy study.

The genes are TRBV6-6 and TRBJ2-5; 7 bases agree with TRBD2. The V gene's germline CDR1 is MNHNY and CDR2 SVGAGI (reference sequence). The trim removed 6 bases at V and 3 bases at J, leaving 4 bases unmatched. The CDR3 consists of 13 residues. DNA for the CDR3: TGTGCCAGCAGCCGGGCGGGGGAAGAGACCCAGTACTTC. Translation: CASSRAGEETQYF.

The chain recombines TRBV4-2 with TRBJ2-1, with 7 bases matching TRBD1. The V and J ends lost 2 bases and 3 bases, in that order; junction bases with no gene match: 13. The germline V gene has CDR1 LGHNA and CDR2 YNFKEQ. The CDR3 has 18 residues. CDR3 nucleotides: TGTGCCAGCAGCCAAACTCCGGGGTCCGGGACAGACTACAATGAGCAGTTCTTC. It translates to CASSQTPGSGTDYNEQFF.

This clone was observed a handful of times. The V and J genes are TRBV5-6 and TRBJ1-4, with TRBD1 as a possible D gene (5 bases). CDR1 and CDR2 (germline): SGHDT, YYEEEE. CDR3 length: 14 residues. Trimming pared 0 bases from V and 7 bases from J, leaving 10 bases between. The CDR3 nucleotides are TGTGCCAGCAGCTTGGGGGGCTTAAGTGAAAAACTGTTTTTT. Translating it yields CASSLGGLSEKLFF.